These 16 T cell receptor beta chains share one sample of origin, sequenced in a study of CD4 T cells in relation to SARS-CoV-2 and coronaviruses. No antigen is known for these receptors. Generated by immunoSEQ multiplex PCR, the TCRdb table keeps only in-frame clones and is missing some. The sample has about 29,000 clones, about 76% seen once; the top ten hold around 17%. Before the COVID-19 pandemic, during about 2011-2019, CD4+ T cells were taken from unexposed donors. CD4+ T cells were isolated from the cells after more than 8 days of culture. The material sequenced was CD4+ T cells from PBMCs, cultured in vitro. Source of these receptors: a human donor in good health.

This chain joins TRBV5-8 and TRBJ1-4, with 9 nucleotides matching TRBD1. CDR1 and CDR2 from the germline V gene are SGHTS and YDEGEE. This CDR3 is 16 amino acids long. V was clipped by 0 bases and J by 2 bases; unmatched bases: 2. The CDR3 reads CASSLDRGLTNEKLFF. In nucleotides, the CDR3 is TGTGCCAGCAGCTTGGACAGGGGGCTCACTAATGAAAAACTGTTTTTT. The whole variable domain, filled in from reference TRBV5-8 and TRBJ1-4, reads EAGVTQSPTHLIKTRGQQATLRCSPISGHTSVYWYQQALGLGLQFLLWYDEGEERNRGNFPPRFSGRQFPNYSSELNVNALELEDSALYLCASSLDRGLTNEKLFFGSGTQLSVL.

This clone was seen more than once but under ten times. The J gene is TRBJ2-3, the V gene TRBV4-2; the match to TRBD2 covers 13 bases. V shed 3 bases, J shed 0 bases, and the junction held 12 bases outside the gene matches. This CDR3 is 20 amino acids long. Per the germline V gene, CDR1 is LGHNA and CDR2 is YNFKEQ. This CDR3 is CASSHPSILAGGHSTDTQYF. CDR3 nucleotides: TGTGCCAGCAGCCATCCGAGCATACTAGCGGGAGGGCATAGCACAGATACGCAGTATTTT.

The chain links TRBV6-5 to TRBJ2-5, with 8 bases aligning to TRBD2. This CDR3 is built from 15 residues. J gave up 5 bases and V 5 bases, and 10 bases lay outside the gene matches. Germline loops: CDR1 MNHEY, CDR2 SVGAGI. Here the CDR3 reads CASSPFYSGTETQYF. The CDR3 nucleotides read TGTGCCAGCAGTCCGTTCTATAGCGGGACTGAGACCCAGTACTTC.

This clone was seen a handful of times. The chain joins TRBV4-2 to TRBJ2-6, with D uncertain. This CDR3 spans 17 amino acids. Trimming removed 1 base at V and 0 bases at J, with 10 bases between. The germline V gene has CDR1 LGHNA and CDR2 YNFKEQ. The CDR3 region has the DNA TGTGCCAGCAGCCAAGGCAGTACGGTCTCTGGGGCCAACGTCCTGACTTTC. Protein product: CASSQGSTVSGANVLTF.

This clone was counted only a few times. V usage is TRBV5-4 and J usage is TRBJ2-3, with 8 bases that match TRBD2. V was clipped by 4 bases and J by 3 bases; unmatched bases: 7. The CDR3 is 15 amino acids. Germline-derived CDR1 and CDR2 are SGHNT and YYREEE (reference sequence). For the CDR3, the DNA is TGTGCCAGCAGCCGGAGCGGGAGAGAGACAGATACGCAGTATTTT. This translates into CASSRSGRETDTQYF. Full variable domain (remainder filled in from reference TRBV5-4 and TRBJ2-3): ETGVTQSPTHLIKTRGQQVTLRCSSQSGHNTVSWYQQALGQGPQFIFQYYREEENGRGNFPPRFSGLQFPNYSSELNVNALELDDSALYLCASSRSGRETDTQYFGPGTRLTVL.

This chain connects TRBV7-2 to TRBJ1-1, with TRBD1 as a possible D gene (5 bases). There are 14 residues in the CDR3. Germline CDR1 is SGHTA and CDR2 is FQGNSA. With 5 bases removed from V and 1 base from J, the gap between germline ends came to 11 bases. CDR3 coding DNA: TGTGCCAGCAGCCCCCTTCAGGGGAACACTGAAGCTTTCTTT. It yields the protein CASSPLQGNTEAFF.

This chain's CDR3 is CASSHPTSGKYEQYF. The CDR3 nucleotides are TGCGCCAGCAGCCACCCGACTAGCGGGAAATACGAGCAGTACTTC. The genes are TRBV4-1 and TRBJ2-7; 11 nucleotides line up with TRBD2. The CDR3 runs 15 residues. CDR1 MGHRA and CDR2 YSYEKL come from the germline V gene. V lost 3 bases to trimming and J lost 4 bases; unmatched junction nucleotides: 5.

The chain joins TRBV3-1 (or the pseudogene TRBV3-2) to TRBJ1-4; a possible D gene is TRBD1 (5 bases). Germline CDR1 reads LGHDT; CDR2 reads YNNKEL (reference sequence). The CDR3 is 14 amino acids. Deletions cut 3 bases from V and 3 bases from J, with 8 bases between. This CDR3 is CASSHGTSNEKLFF. The CDR3 region has the DNA TGTGCCAGCAGCCACGGGACGTCTAATGAAAAACTGTTTTTT.

The CDR3 DNA is TGTGCCAGCAGCCGCAGACTAGCGGGAGAAGCAGATACGCAGTATTTT. It codes for CASSRRLAGEADTQYF. The rearrangement uses TRBV7-3 and TRBJ2-3, with 12 bases matching TRBD2. Germline CDR1 and CDR2: SGHTA and FQGTGA. V lost 5 bases to trimming and J lost 4 bases; unmatched junction nucleotides: 7. The CDR3 loop spans 16 amino acids.

The V call is TRBV4-3, the J call TRBJ1-1, with D tentatively TRBD1 (5 bases). V was pared by 0 bases and J by 5 bases, with 16 bases between. Germline V gene lookup returns CDR1 LGHNA and CDR2 YSLEER. This CDR3 has 16 residues. The CDR3 coding sequence is TGCGCCAGCAGCCAAGATGCGGGACTCGACGGTACTGAAGCTTTCTTT. Protein sequence: CASSQDAGLDGTEAFF.

This clone was observed a handful of times. The rearrangement links TRBV10-2 to TRBJ1-2; 7 nucleotides line up with TRBD1. V shed 2 bases and J 4 bases; nucleotides not matched to a gene: 1. The CDR3 is made up of 13 amino acids. Germline lookup yields CDR1 WSHSY and CDR2 SAAADI. CDR3 protein: CASSEAGGYGYTF. In DNA, the CDR3 is TGCGCCAGCAGTGAGGCAGGGGGCTATGGCTACACCTTC.

V is TRBV3-1 (or the pseudogene TRBV3-2) and J is TRBJ2-1; TRBD2 agrees at 8 bases. Germline V gene lookup returns CDR1 LGHDT and CDR2 YNNKEL (reference sequence). With V trimmed by 4 bases and J by 8 bases, 10 bases remained unmatched. This CDR3 region has 15 residues. Here the CDR3 DNA reads TGTGCCAGCAGCCCCCGGCCGGGGGGGGCAGATGAGCAGTTCTTC. It codes for CASSPRPGGADEQFF.

The genes are TRBV5-6 and TRBJ1-6; TRBD1 is a possible D gene (5 bases). Germline assignment: CDR1 SGHDT and CDR2 YYEEEE. Trimming pared 4 bases from V and 7 bases from J, leaving 12 bases between. The CDR3 loop spans 14 amino acids. Here the CDR3 DNA reads TGTGCCAGCAGCCTCAGGGTCTGGAATTCACCCCTCCACTTT. This codes for CASSLRVWNSPLHF.

J is TRBJ2-3 and V is TRBV3-1 (or the pseudogene TRBV3-2); a weak D match, TRBD2 (5 bases). The V gene lost 4 bases and the J gene lost 6 bases, with 29 bases spanning the gap. Germline CDR1 reads LGHDT; CDR2 reads YNNKEL (reference sequence). This CDR3 spans 19 amino acids. The chain's CDR3 is CASSPSRAPIEATADTQYF. The CDR3 nucleotides are TGTGCCAGCAGCCCATCGAGGGCACCAATCGAGGCTACCGCGGATACGCAGTATTTT.

The chain couples TRBV9 to TRBJ2-1; D gene unclear. From germline, CDR1 is SGDLS and CDR2 YYNGEE. Deletions cut 0 bases from V and 6 bases from J, with 10 bases between. The CDR3 is 14 residues long. CDR3 in DNA: TGTGCCAGCAGCGTAGTCCCTGGGGTCAATGAGCAGTTCTTC. Translation: CASSVVPGVNEQFF.

The chain carries TRBV9 and TRBJ2-2; 8 bases map to TRBD1. V shed 5 bases, J shed 2 bases, and the junction held 5 bases outside the gene matches. The germline V gene has CDR1 SGDLS and CDR2 YYNGEE. The CDR3 sequence is 15 residues long. CDR3 bases: TGTGCCAGCAGGCCCGGACAGGGTAACACCGGGGAGCTGTTTTTT. Translation gives CASRPGQGNTGELFF.